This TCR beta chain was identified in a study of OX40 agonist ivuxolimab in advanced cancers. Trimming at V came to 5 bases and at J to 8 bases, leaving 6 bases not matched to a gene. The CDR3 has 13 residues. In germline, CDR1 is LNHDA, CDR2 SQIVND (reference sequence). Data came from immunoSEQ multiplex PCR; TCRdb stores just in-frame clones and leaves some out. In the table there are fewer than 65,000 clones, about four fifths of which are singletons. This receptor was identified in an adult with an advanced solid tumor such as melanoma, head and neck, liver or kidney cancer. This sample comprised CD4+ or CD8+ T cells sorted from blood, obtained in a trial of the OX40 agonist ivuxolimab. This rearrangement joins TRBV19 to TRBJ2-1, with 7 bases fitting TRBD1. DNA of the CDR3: TGTGCCAGTAGTCCCAAGGGGGCCTATGAGCAGTTCTTC. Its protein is CASSPKGAYEQFF.